This paragraph reports one T cell receptor beta chain. Libraries were prepared by immunoSEQ multiplex PCR; TCRdb keeps only in-frame clonotypes and omits some of them. The sample carries some 100,000 clones, approximately 86% recorded once. These data originate in a study of blood T cell repertoires in COVID-19. Study at large: The analysed material was cDNA or gDNA that came from T cells, B-cell-depleted T cells, or PBMCs.

Germline V gives CDR1 LNHDA, CDR2 SQIVND (reference sequence). Trimming removed 7 bases from V and 0 bases from J, with 25 bases in between. This CDR3 has 19 amino acids. This TCR derives from a man aged 45-60 years with active or convalescent COVID-19. The sequencing sample was made of peripheral blood. This chain uses TRBV19 with TRBJ2-1; D gene ambiguous. CDR3 coding DNA: TGTGCCAGTACCTCCCGCCGACCCGGAGCGCATTCCTCCTACAATGAGCAGTTCTTC. Translation: CASTSRRPGAHSSYNEQFF.